The T cell receptor beta chain under discussion was sequenced for a study of human T cells and chemical hapten exposure. Findings and caveats of the study: Expanded TCRs were compared with controls, and the expanded TCRs formed significantly more large CDR3 similarity clusters.

From germline, CDR1 is SGHVS and CDR2 FQNEAQ. The CDR3 covers 15 residues. V was pared by 5 bases and J by 4 bases, with 6 bases of the junction left unmatched. Time point meaning: patch test 2, 6 weeks after DPC sensitization. The treatment here: therapeutic diphenylcyclopropenone sensitization with weekly scalp DPC. TCRdb re-called the RACE reads through MiXCR, storing one row per CDR3 protein. The sample lists fewer than 85,000 distinct CDR3 sequences; around a tenth were seen once. With regard to this clonotype: Its matching antigen is unknown.

The chain links TRBV7-8 to TRBJ1-5; the match to TRBD1 covers 9 bases. This sequence was found in a man aged 18 to 35 with alopecia areata. Some clones in this sample may be carry-over from other donors' samples. This specimen consisted of whole blood, obtained in connection with sensitization to the hapten diphenylcyclopropenone (DPC). The CDR3 DNA is TGTGCCAGCAGCCAAACAGGGGGCGGAAATCAGCCCCAGCATTTT. Its translation is CASSQTGGGNQPQHF.